Listed below are T cell receptor beta chains from one sample, sequenced in a study of T cell repertoires in cytomegalovirus infection. TCRdb passed the reads through MiXCR, listing each CDR3 protein once. The repertoire has under 350,000 distinct CDR3 sequences, 9% to 9.5% of them found once; the top ten carry around 4.1%. Sequencing used PBMCs. Receptors originate from a human donor in good health (CMV status not recorded). Some clones in this sample may be carry-over from other donors' samples. Each CDR3 is given with its conserved first and last residue. D genes are given only for firm matches. The size of a clone is reported for some rows only, either as once, few or many, or as a class for expanded clones.

>.|14|TRBJ2-7|TRBD2|TRBV6-2/TRBV6-3
CASGRLAEFEEQYF
TGTGCCAGCGGGAGACTAGCGGAGTTTGAGGAGCAGTACTTC
>many|15|TRBJ1-5|.|TRBV5-6
CASSRDGGSNQPQHF
TGTGCCAGCAGTCGTGACGGCGGTAGCAATCAGCCCCAGCATTTT
>many|12|TRBJ1-4|.|TRBV20-1
CSAGYRAEKLFF
TGCAGTGCAGGGTACAGGGCTGAAAAACTGTTTTTT
>.|13|TRBJ2-7|.|TRBV6-2/TRBV6-3
CASTPGSAYEQYF
TGTGCCAGCACCCCCGGGTCGGCATACGAGCAGTACTTC
>many|16|TRBJ2-6|.|TRBV6-2/TRBV6-3
CASYDLQDSGANVLTF
TGTGCCAGTTACGATCTACAGGACTCTGGGGCCAACGTCCTGACTTTC
>few|14|TRBJ1-1|.|TRBV7-9
CASSFAGLNTEAFF
TGTGCCAGCAGCTTCGCCGGGTTGAACACTGAAGCTTTCTTT
>.|15|TRBJ1-5|.|TRBV4-1
CASSQGTGLNQPQHF
TGCGCCAGCAGCCAAGGAACAGGACTTAATCAGCCCCAGCATTTT
>.|15|TRBJ1-1|.|TRBV4-1
CASSQHPGTNTEAFF
TGCGCCAGCAGCCAACACCCAGGGACGAACACTGAAGCTTTCTTT
>many|14|TRBJ2-3|TRBD2|TRBV11-3
CASSTSGRTDTQYF
TGTGCCAGCAGCACTAGCGGCCGCACAGATACGCAGTATTTT
>few|17|TRBJ2-7|TRBD1|TRBV6-2/TRBV6-3
CASSYLGQGAVFYEQYF
TGTGCCAGCAGTTACCTCGGACAGGGGGCGGTATTCTACGAGCAGTACTTC
>many|15|TRBJ2-2|.|TRBV27
CASSSLGINTGELFF
TGTGCCAGCAGTTCTTTAGGGATTAACACCGGGGAGCTGTTTTTT
>many|15|TRBJ1-2|TRBD1|TRBV7-2
CASSPEHRGGYGYTF
TGTGCCAGCAGCCCAGAACACAGGGGTGGCTATGGCTACACCTTC
>many|16|TRBJ1-3|.|TRBV7-9
CASSLEGRLSGNTIYF
TGTGCCAGCAGCTTAGAGGGCCGTCTCTCTGGAAACACCATATATTTT
>.|16|TRBJ2-7|TRBD2|TRBV7-2
CASGSGLAGSSYEQYF
TGTGCCAGCGGCTCGGGACTAGCGGGTAGCTCCTACGAGCAGTACTTC
>few|13|TRBJ2-1|TRBD2|TRBV11-3
CASSGGGANEQFF
TGTGCCAGCAGCGGCGGGGGGGCCAATGAGCAGTTCTTC
>few|13|TRBJ1-6|.|TRBV20-1
CSARWSYNSPLHF
TGCAGTGCCCGTTGGTCCTATAATTCACCCCTCCACTTT
>many|15|TRBJ2-5|.|TRBV4-2
CASSQVIGAKETQYF
TGTGCCAGCAGCCAAGTCATCGGGGCGAAAGAGACCCAGTACTTC
>many|15|TRBJ2-3|TRBD1|TRBV7-2
CASSPDRGISDTQYF
TGTGCCAGCAGCCCGGACAGGGGCATTTCAGATACGCAGTATTTT
>.|16|TRBJ2-1|TRBD2|TRBV29-1
CSVEGRATSAYNEQFF
TGCAGCGTTGAAGGAAGGGCGACTAGCGCGTACAATGAGCAGTTCTTC
>.|14|TRBJ2-3|TRBD2|TRBV6-1
CASSRGGPADTQYF
TGTGCCAGCAGCCGGGGGGGGCCGGCAGATACGCAGTATTTT
>many|13|TRBJ2-7|.|TRBV7-2
CASSPWNSYEQYF
TGTGCCAGCAGCCCCTGGAACAGCTACGAGCAGTACTTC
>few|16|TRBJ1-2|.|TRBV25-1
CASSGPGQGTGYGYTF
TGTGCCAGCAGCGGACCGGGGCAGGGGACCGGCTATGGCTACACCTTC
>few|16|TRBJ1-2|.|TRBV4-3
CASSQEVASGNYGYTF
TGCGCCAGCAGCCAAGAGGTAGCCTCAGGAAACTATGGCTACACCTTC
>few|13|TRBJ1-2|.|TRBV7-2
CASSLTPTGGYTF
TGTGCCAGCAGCTTAACTCCCACGGGTGGCTACACCTTC
>many|13|TRBJ2-5|.|TRBV7-9
CASSYGNQETQYF
TGTGCCAGCTCCTACGGCAACCAAGAGACCCAGTACTTC
>.|12|TRBJ2-7|.|TRBV6-6
CASTRDSYEQYF
TGTGCCAGCACCCGAGACTCCTACGAGCAGTACTTC
>many|14|TRBJ2-1|.|TRBV24-1
CATSDLRYGREQFF
TGTGCCACCAGTGATTTGAGGTATGGCCGGGAGCAGTTCTTC
>once|16|TRBJ2-2|.|TRBV6-2/TRBV6-3
CASSLGVTLNTGELFF
TGTGCCAGCAGTTTGGGGGTCACCCTGAACACCGGGGAGCTGTTTTTT
>many|22|TRBJ2-6|TRBD2|TRBV7-2
CASSLAPGLAGGDLSGANVLTF
TGTGCCAGCAGCTTAGCTCCGGGACTAGCGGGGGGGGATCTTTCTGGGGCCAACGTCCTGACTTTC
>many|13|TRBJ1-2|TRBD1|TRBV7-2
CASSRTGRNGYTF
TGTGCCAGCAGCCGGACAGGGAGGAATGGCTACACCTTC
>.|15|TRBJ2-7|.|TRBV7-9
CASSLVGAVSYEQYF
TGTGCCAGCAGCTTAGTAGGAGCAGTCTCCTACGAGCAGTACTTC